Reported below is one TCR beta chain. The CDR3 consists of 15 residues. CDR1 is LGHNT, CDR2 FRNRAP, per germline. The J segment lost 3 bases and the V segment lost 0 bases, leaving 3 bases of the junction unmatched. The data were taken from a study of OX40 agonist ivuxolimab in advanced cancers. Overall study context: Patients received the agonistic anti-OX40 (CD134) antibody ivuxolimab.

TCRdb's copy holds only in-frame clones and misses some; the assay was immunoSEQ multiplex PCR. This table has roughly 92,000 clones, roughly 80% appearing once. Sequences were derived from CD4+ or CD8+ T cells sorted from blood, sampled in a trial of the OX40 agonist ivuxolimab. The chain employs TRBV12-5 and TRBJ2-3; 7 nucleotides line up with TRBD1. This TCR derives from an adult with an advanced solid tumor such as melanoma, head and neck, liver or kidney cancer. In DNA form, the CDR3 reads TGTGCTAGTGGTTTGGTGTTGACAGGGACAGATACGCAGTATTTT. Its protein is CASGLVLTGTDTQYF.